This TCR beta chain was captured by sequencing in a study of blood T cell repertoires in COVID-19. The overall study: Nucleic acid was either cDNA or gDNA, and it came from T cells, B-cell-depleted T cells, or PBMCs.

Study processing details: Reference gene primer amplification yielded estimated nucleated cell counts. The table came from immunoSEQ multiplex PCR; TCRdb's copy has only in-frame clones and leaves some out. From that table come the V and J calls and clone size; the DNA was used to work out D and trimming. Found here are some 50,000 clones, approximately 81% of them singletons; the top ten hold over 2%. V lost 0 bases, J lost 4 bases, and 3 bases stayed unmatched. CDR3 length: 16 residues. Germline V gives CDR1 MNHNS, CDR2 SASEGT. This TCR derives from a man aged 50-59 years with acute or convalescent COVID-19. The rearrangement uses TRBV6-1 and TRBJ2-3; 11 bases are shared with TRBD2. The material sequenced was peripheral blood. The CDR3 loop reads CASSEALAGGSDTQYF. The CDR3 DNA follows: TGTGCCAGCAGTGAAGCTCTAGCGGGAGGATCAGATACGCAGTATTTT.